The clone carrying this T cell receptor beta chain has more than one count but fewer than ten. What it binds is unknown. Isolated RNA was reverse transcribed in full, so expressed TCRB transcripts were sequenced. TCRdb keeps only in-frame clones here, not all; method: immunoSEQ multiplex PCR. The sample shows around 500,000 clones, 9.5% to 12% of them seen only once. This CDR3 is 12 amino acids long. Germline V CDR1 and CDR2: SQVTM, ANQGSEA. The ends were cut back, 3 bases at V and 6 bases at J, with 12 bases in the middle. This record belongs to a study of beta chain features in type 1 diabetes. Notes on the study in general: Junctions at VDJ sites from type 1 diabetes patients had fewer insertions and more deletions. Shortening that was moderate but significant affected the TCRB CDR3s of Type 1 diabetes patients in all four CD4+ subsets. A greater similarity of naive, central memory and Treg TCRB repertoires was seen among patients than among healthy donors.

Sorting of CD4+ naive, central memory, regulatory and stem cell-like memory cells was performed via CD45RO/CCR7/CD25/CD127/CD95/CD27. This TCR came from a woman aged 18-29 years in good health. Sequenced material: naive CD4+ T cells from blood. The chain joins TRBV29-1 to TRBJ2-7, with a weak D call TRBD2 (5 bases). Here the CDR3 DNA reads TGCAGCGTTGAGAACGGACTGGTCGAGCAGTACTTC. It specifies CSVENGLVEQYF.